This T cell receptor (beta chain) was identified during a study of blood T cell repertoires in COVID-19. Germline V gene sequence: CDR1 SGHRS, CDR2 YFSETQ. V dropped 0 bases and J dropped 8 bases, with 12 bases sitting between them. This CDR3 is built from 13 residues. The assay was immunoSEQ multiplex PCR, and TCRdb's table has in-frame clones only and misses some. This table has about 220,000 clones, approximately 78% appearing once. The receptor's source is a woman in her 70s with COVID-19, enrolled during active disease. Material: peripheral blood. The gene calls are TRBV5-1 and TRBJ2-7; weak D call: TRBD2 (6 bases). In DNA, the CDR3 is TGCGCCAGCAGCTTGGAGGGCGGGGTTCAGCAGTACTTC. It codes for CASSLEGGVQQYF.